The source of this T cell receptor (beta chain) is a study of cytomegalovirus exposure and HLA in healthy donors. Healthy people donating bone marrow made up the donors. Trimming cost V 7 bases and J 10 bases, with 21 bases left between them. This CDR3 is 14 amino acids long. The germline gives CDR1 SGHRS, CDR2 YFSETQ. The primer mix had 60 Vbeta and 13 Jbeta primers. Assay: immunoSEQ multiplex PCR; the TCRdb copy retains only in-frame clones and omits some. Of approximately 200,000 clones listed, roughly 77% are singletons. This clonotype originated in a man aged 25 to 40 in good health and CMV-seropositive. J is TRBJ2-1 and V is TRBV5-1; weak D call: TRBD2 (6 bases). Sequencing used PBMCs. CDR3: CASRRGSERGEQFF. As DNA, the CDR3 is TGCGCCAGCCGCCGGGGGAGCGAACGAGGGGAGCAGTTCTTC.